The clone carrying this T cell receptor beta chain was observed many times. The source of the sample is a study of T cells in Graves' hyperthyroidism and ophthalmopathy. There were TCR beta CDR3 regions amplified from RNA transcripts. HTBI primers were used for first-round RT-PCR of the TCR CDR3. A single record per CDR3 protein comes from TCRdb applying MiXCR to the multiplex PCR reads. The table records 370,000 or so distinct CDR3 sequences, about 14% of them present only once. Trimming removed 5 bases at V and 2 bases at J, with 7 bases between. The CDR3 spans 12 residues. CDR1 and CDR2 (germline): SGHRS, YFSETQ.

The rearrangement joins TRBV5-1 to TRBJ2-5, with D hard to call. This clonotype was obtained from a man aged 30 to 45 with Graves' hyperthyroidism that later progressed to Graves' ophthalmopathy. The sequencing input was blood. This chain's CDR3 is CASRGRQETQYF. The CDR3 coding sequence is TGCGCCAGCAGAGGCAGACAAGAGACCCAGTACTTC. Looking up the rest from reference TRBV5-1 and TRBJ2-5 gives the full variable domain: KAGVTQTPRYLIKTRGQQVTLSCSPISGHRSVSWYQQTPGQGLQFLFEYFSETQRNKGNFPGRFSGRQFSNSRSEMNVSTLELGDSALYLCASRGRQETQYFGPGTRLLVL.